The source of this TCR beta chain is a study of cytomegalovirus exposure and HLA in healthy donors (dated by TCRdb to 2015 to 2018). For context, the study as a whole: In an earlier analysis of fewer than 750 of the donors, roughly 300 Gb of sequence data and roughly 100 million unique TCR beta sequences from about 179 million T cells were reported. Four or five DR-DQ haplotypes were handled as single units for association and clustering because linkage in the cohort was strong. The later analysis used no new phenotypic data to find candidate immune exposures, relying instead on TCR beta sequences and their occurrence across donors. Approximately 300 gigabases of sequencing data and around 90 million unique TCR sequences made up an early release that covered several hundred HLA-typed donors. To predict cytomegalovirus infection status, the study brought together high-throughput TCR immunosequencing, statistical association of individual TCRs with disease status, and machine learning. The number of typed donors differed by locus: about 629-630 for A, B, C, DRB1 and DQB1; some 540 for DQA1; 606 for DPA1; and around 450 for DPB1. Donor age, sex, ethnicity and CMV serostatus were compiled together with the repertoire data. HLA typing covered class I and class II loci at four-digit resolution. Among some 400 genotyped donors of the cohort, an average of roughly 240,000 unique TCR beta nucleotide sequences were sequenced per donor, roughly 18% of them non-productive. The study used immunosequencing to profile the T cell repertoires of more than 650 subjects and linked those repertoires to cytomegalovirus serostatus. To study patterns of TCR occurrence, a later analysis re-analyzed previously published TCR beta repertoires from 666 donors and added high-resolution HLA genotyping. Of the approximately 370 genotyped donors, roughly 76% were placed in the genetic ancestry cluster associated with self-reported Caucasian donors. The study aimed to test whether cataloging public T cell receptors could reveal signatures of past pathogen exposure. Besides the first cohort of approximately 670 subjects, a separate validation cohort made up of 95 to 150 different subjects was used. All discovery cohort repertoires had been generated using a single sequencing platform. In a later genetic analysis, genome-wide SNP genotypes for about 65% of the roughly 670 donors were used, and that subset was treated as a discovery cohort. An earlier analysis of some 500 of the donors used high-throughput TCR beta sequencing to judge whether each TCR beta V gene segment behaved as functional or pseudogenic. Study-level results and caveats: Assigning TCR associations to individual alleles was difficult when HLA alleles, especially DR and DQ, strongly co-occurred. A total of fewer than 200 TCR beta chains were listed by the study as associated with cytomegalovirus. An earlier analysis of approximately 500 of the donors showed that most TCR beta V segments appeared in productive rearrangements either about 90% or about 30% of the time, which broadly matched IMGT annotations. Most CMV-associated TCR beta chains appeared to be HLA-restricted in a later analysis, and the HLA associations seemed to be driven largely by CMV exposure. Some IMGT-functional V segments, including TRBV6-2 and TRBV6-3, could not be told apart with the 87-base-pair reads, so those segments were excluded. Three of the identified cytomegalovirus-associated TCR beta chains were confirmed in vitro to be specific for cytomegalovirus antigens. HLA typing was unavailable for some donors at each locus, so association tests used only the typed subset. Most TCR sequences were seen in very few donors, while some public TCRs were found in many individuals. Compared with the approximately 700-donor mean, donors in an Asian-associated ancestry cluster had fewer N-insertions in productive TCRs, according to a later genetic analysis. A cluster of highly shared sequence variants was judged likely to be a technical artifact of the sequencing pipeline. In a later genetic analysis, a missense DCLRE1C variant was associated with V-gene and J-gene trimming of TCR beta chains, and the association was replicated in an independent cohort. In a later analysis, the rate of TCR association differed among HLA loci, with DRB1 alleles having the most associated TCRs and HLA-C alleles having the fewest. Sequencing depth was assumed to be roughly uniform across donors in the presence/absence analyses, though that assumption may not hold. For the cohort, immune exposure information was limited to CMV serostatus. A further reported finding was that TCR beta sequences accurately predicted the HLA-A and HLA-B alleles for most subjects in the first cohort. In a later analysis, about 16,000 TCR beta sequences were associated with specific HLA alleles at a false discovery rate of 0.05. The authors suggested that the approach could potentially be generalized to other disease states and immunological phenotypes. Linkage disequilibrium might explain the correlated functional status among segregating V segments, but an unknown experimental factor could not be excluded. Several of the top co-occurrence clusters appeared to be linked to parvovirus B19, influenza, CMV and Epstein-Barr virus, according to a later analysis. In both the original and validation cohorts, the classifier was reported to diagnose cytomegalovirus status with high specificity and sensitivity. This cohort had only TCR beta chains sequenced, and the lack of alpha or paired-chain data limited which features could be detected. A later analysis found that HLA-associated TCR beta chains were more clonally expanded and had lower generation probabilities than equally common non-associated chains. Because counts were too low, some 17 rarely observed V segments, including chromosome 9 orphons, were left out of the earlier analysis of about 620 of the donors.

Worth noting for this clone: There is no known antigen for this receptor. No qualities accompany the bases; no much larger clone lies one base away.

The library was built by means of the immunoSEQ multiplex PCR assay. A mixture of 60 forward primers for TCR Vbeta segments and 13 reverse primers for TCR Jbeta segments was used in the multiplex PCR. Amplification of the CDR3 region of rearranged TCR beta genes was performed with a multiplex PCR assay on genomic DNA. The Illumina HiSeq System was used to sequence the amplified TCR beta libraries as 87-base-pair reads. The study's processing was this. A later analysis tallied 80 million to 95 million unique TCR beta chains across the 610 or so repertoires, and approximately 12 million of those chains were shared by two or more donors. A nearest-neighbor algorithm error-corrected the raw reads and collapsed the reads into unique sequences, merging closely related sequences to remove PCR and sequencing errors. CDR3 sequences were aligned to IMGT reference sequences to assign V, D and J gene segments. For a sequence to be retained, a match of at least six nucleotides was required to both a V gene segment and a J gene segment. A rearrangement was called productive if the CDR3 had no stop codons and remained in frame with V and J, and every other rearrangement was called non-productive. Following IMGT convention, CDR3 was defined as the stretch from the second conserved V-encoded cysteine to the conserved J-encoded phenylalanine. The earlier analysis of approximately 500 of the donors excluded sequences that lacked an unambiguous match to a single V gene segment. An earlier analysis of just under 600 of the donors called V segments functional above 56.7% productive rearrangements and segregating when the between-donor standard deviation exceeded 5%. A statistical classification framework was built to diagnose cytomegalovirus status from the catalog of TCR beta chain sequences. In a later analysis, V and J genes were assigned by comparing TCR nucleotide sequences against IMGT/GENE-DB human TR gene sequences. In a later analysis, CDR3 sequences and most-parsimonious VDJ recombination scenarios were assigned using the TCRdist pipeline. In a later analysis, each TCR beta chain was defined by its CDR3 amino acid sequence together with its V-gene family, and reads without a unique V-gene family were excluded. As a way to deal with suspected cross-contamination and a sequencing artifact, a later analysis dropped 450 to 700 nucleotide sequences that were highly shared and had low generation probability. In a later analysis, a clonal expansion index for each public chain was calculated from normalized within-repertoire ranks of inferred template counts. In a later analysis, generation probabilities were computed using a VDJ recombination model fitted to out-of-frame rearrangements, and the results were checked against IGoR. A later analysis scored TCR-TCR, TCR-HLA and TCR-CMV co-occurrence with hypergeometric tests, applying a repertoire-size bias correction to TCR pairs. False discovery rates were estimated in a later analysis by permuting HLA or CMV assignments 20 times. In a later analysis, co-occurring TCRs were grouped using DBSCAN, and TCRdist sequence similarity was added for clustering within HLA-allele-positive subsets. Repertoires with fewer than 30,000 or more than 120,000 public chains were left out of co-occurrence clustering, as were five repertoires with anomalous nucleotide sharing. Not all clones reach the TCRdb copy of this immuneACCESS table, which keeps in-frame sequences only. Checked studies attribute under half of the gap to unresolved V genes and leave the rest unexplained. V, J and clone size are taken as reported in that table, and D and trimming were inferred from the DNA itself. This sample lists 100,000 to 150,000 clones; roughly 74% were detected once. The leading ten clones occupy more than 3% of the sample.

In total, approximately 700 healthy bone marrow donors made up the cohort. At the time of sampling, every cohort member was nominally healthy, though immune exposures that went unrecorded were likely present. The donor was CMV seronegative and was included in the group of around 320 seronegative cohort members. Every donor gave a peripheral blood sample, and the peripheral blood mononuclear cells from that sample were used for TCR beta sequencing. The Qiagen DNeasy Blood Extraction Kit was used to extract genomic DNA from the blood cell samples. The CDR3 measures 11 amino acids from cysteine to phenylalanine. The retained sequence is limited to the CDR3, 33 bases, with the frame set at the first base. V is pared back by 6 bases and J by 7 bases, with 9 bases lying between the germline termini. CDR1 and CDR2 were assigned from the germline V gene as SNHLY and FYNNEI.

The sequence was collected from a man aged 35 to 55 in good health and CMV-seronegative. The rearranged segments are TRBV2 and TRBJ1-1; the D gene is possibly TRBD1, with 5 bases matching. Sequencing was carried out using PBMCs. The nucleotide sequence reads TGTGCCAGCAGGGTAACAGGTGAAGCTTTCTTT. Its product reads: CASRVTGEAFF.